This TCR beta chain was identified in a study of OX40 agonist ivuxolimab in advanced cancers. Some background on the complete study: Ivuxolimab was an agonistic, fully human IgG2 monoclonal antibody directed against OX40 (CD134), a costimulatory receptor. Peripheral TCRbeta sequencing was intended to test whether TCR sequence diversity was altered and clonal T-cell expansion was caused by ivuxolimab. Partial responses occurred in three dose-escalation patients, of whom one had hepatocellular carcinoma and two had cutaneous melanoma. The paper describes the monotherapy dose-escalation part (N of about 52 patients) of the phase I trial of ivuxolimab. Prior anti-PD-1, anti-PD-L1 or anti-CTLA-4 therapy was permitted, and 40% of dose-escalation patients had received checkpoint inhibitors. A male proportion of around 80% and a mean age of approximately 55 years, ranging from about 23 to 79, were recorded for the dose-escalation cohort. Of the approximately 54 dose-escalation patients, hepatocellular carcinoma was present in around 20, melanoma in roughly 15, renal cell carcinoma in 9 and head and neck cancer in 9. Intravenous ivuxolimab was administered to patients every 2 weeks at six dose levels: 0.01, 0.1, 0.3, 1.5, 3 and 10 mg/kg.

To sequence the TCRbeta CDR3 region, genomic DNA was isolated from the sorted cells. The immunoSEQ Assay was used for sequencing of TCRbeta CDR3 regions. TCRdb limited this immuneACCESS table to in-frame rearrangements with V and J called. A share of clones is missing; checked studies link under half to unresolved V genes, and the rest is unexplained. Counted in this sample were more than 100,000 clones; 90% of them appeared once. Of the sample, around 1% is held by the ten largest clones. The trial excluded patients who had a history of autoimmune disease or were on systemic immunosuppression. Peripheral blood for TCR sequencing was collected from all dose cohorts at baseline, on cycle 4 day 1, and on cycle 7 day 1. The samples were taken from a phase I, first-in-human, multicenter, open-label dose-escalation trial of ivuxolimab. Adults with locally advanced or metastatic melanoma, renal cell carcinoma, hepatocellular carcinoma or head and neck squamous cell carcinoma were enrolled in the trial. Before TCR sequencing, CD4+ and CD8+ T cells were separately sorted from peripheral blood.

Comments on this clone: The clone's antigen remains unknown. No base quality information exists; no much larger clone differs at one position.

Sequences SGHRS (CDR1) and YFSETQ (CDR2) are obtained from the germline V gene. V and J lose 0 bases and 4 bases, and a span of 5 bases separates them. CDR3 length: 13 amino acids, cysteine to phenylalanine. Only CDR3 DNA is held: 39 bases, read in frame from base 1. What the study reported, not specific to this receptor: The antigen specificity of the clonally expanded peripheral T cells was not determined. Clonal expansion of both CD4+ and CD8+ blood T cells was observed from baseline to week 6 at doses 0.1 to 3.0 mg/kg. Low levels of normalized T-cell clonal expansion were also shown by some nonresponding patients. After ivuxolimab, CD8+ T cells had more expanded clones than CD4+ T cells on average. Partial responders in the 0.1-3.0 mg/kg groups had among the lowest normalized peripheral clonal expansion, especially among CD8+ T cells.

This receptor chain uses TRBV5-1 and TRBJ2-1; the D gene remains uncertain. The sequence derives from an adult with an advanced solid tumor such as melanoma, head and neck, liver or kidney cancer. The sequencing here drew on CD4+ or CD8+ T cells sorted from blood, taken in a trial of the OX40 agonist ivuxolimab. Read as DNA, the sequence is TGCGCCAGCAGCTTGGACGGGTACAATGAGCAGTTCTTC. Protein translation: CASSLDGYNEQFF. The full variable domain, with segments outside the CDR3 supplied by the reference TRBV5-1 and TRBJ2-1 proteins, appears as KAGVTQTPRYLIKTRGQQVTLSCSPISGHRSVSWYQQTPGQGLQFLFEYFSETQRNKGNFPGRFSGRQFSNSRSEMNVSTLELGDSALYLCASSLDGYNEQFFGPGTRLTVL.